These 2 T cell receptor beta chains came from one sample sequenced in a study of graft-versus-host responses after intestinal transplantation. Antigens for these TCRs are unknown. TCRdb's copy holds only in-frame clones and misses some; the assay was immunoSEQ multiplex PCR. The table shows 86,000 or so clones, with about nine tenths occurring only once. Sequencing used unstimulated CD8+ T cells sorted from spleen or lymph node cells, obtained before intestinal transplant. The origin of the receptors is a human donor who received an intestinal transplant.

This clone was picked up one time. The V and J genes are TRBV4-1 and TRBJ2-7; unclear D gene. Germline V lookup: CDR1 MGHRA, CDR2 YSYEKL. The CDR3 covers 14 residues. Trimming pared 0 bases from V and 5 bases from J, leaving 11 bases between. The CDR3 is CASSQEVVVHEQYF. For the CDR3, the DNA is TGCGCCAGCAGCCAAGAGGTGGTCGTGCACGAGCAGTACTTC.

The chain employs TRBV28 and TRBJ1-5; 7 positions agree with TRBD1. Trimming cost V 6 bases and J 4 bases; bases outside gene matches: 12. Germline assignment: CDR1 MDHEN and CDR2 SYDVKM. The CDR3 sequence is 16 residues long. The DNA of the CDR3 is TGTGCCAGCAGGATTTACAGGGGCCCCTTAAATCAGCCCCAGCATTTT. It is translated as CASRIYRGPLNQPQHF.